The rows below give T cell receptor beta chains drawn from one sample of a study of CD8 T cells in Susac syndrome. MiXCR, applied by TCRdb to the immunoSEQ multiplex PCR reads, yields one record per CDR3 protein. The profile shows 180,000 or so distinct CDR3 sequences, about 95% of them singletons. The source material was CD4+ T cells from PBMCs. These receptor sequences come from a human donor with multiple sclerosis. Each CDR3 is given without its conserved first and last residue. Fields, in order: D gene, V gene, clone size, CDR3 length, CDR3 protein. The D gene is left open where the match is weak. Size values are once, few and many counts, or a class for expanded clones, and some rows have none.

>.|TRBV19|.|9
ASSIWNEQF
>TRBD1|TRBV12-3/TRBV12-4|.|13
ASSSQGWGNYGYT
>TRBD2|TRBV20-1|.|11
SVTSGREETQY
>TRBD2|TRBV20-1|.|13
SARGGNWYQETQY
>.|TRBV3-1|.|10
ASSQDRQSAF
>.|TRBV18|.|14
ASSPDTPRNTGELF
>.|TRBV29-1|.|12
SVYPTLGGYGYT
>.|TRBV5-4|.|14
ASSDGGSSFTDTQY
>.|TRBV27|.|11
ASTGVGSLEQY
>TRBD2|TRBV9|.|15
ASSVGLAGGNTGELF
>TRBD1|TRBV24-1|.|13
ATSDPTQGAAGYT
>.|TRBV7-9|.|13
ASSLNRDGQETQY
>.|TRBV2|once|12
ASSETNLINTQY
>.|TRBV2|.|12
ASSVTQGADTQY
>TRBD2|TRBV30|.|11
AADGGGANTQY
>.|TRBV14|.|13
ASSPRTATSYGYT
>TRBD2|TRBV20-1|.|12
SATSGGATDTQY
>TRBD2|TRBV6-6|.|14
ASRPRLAGGTDTQY
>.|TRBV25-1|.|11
ASRSAANTEAF
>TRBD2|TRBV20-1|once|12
SALAGLSTDTQY
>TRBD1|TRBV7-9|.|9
ASTGETEAF
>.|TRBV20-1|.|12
SAPRGLGAYEQY